This T cell receptor (beta chain) was captured in a study of beta chain features in type 1 diabetes listed by TCRdb under 2018. Some background on the complete study: Mean age, gender distribution, total cell number and subset yield were not different between patients and healthy donors. Across all samples, around 100 million sorted cells were examined, and cell number per subset correlated strongly with RNA yield. In the study, recently diagnosed type 1 diabetes patients and matched healthy donors were compared on the TCRB repertoires of their sorted circulating CD4+ T cell subsets. Regulatory and stem cell-like memory subsets were obtained from only 8 patients and roughly eight healthy donors, while naive and central memory subsets were obtained from all 30 or so donors. Study-wide conclusions, independent of this receptor: Because cDNA was sequenced instead of genomic DNA, activated cells with high expression could be over-represented, although the groups did not differ in activation or CD3 levels. Fewer insertions and more nucleotide deletions at VDJ recombination sites were observed in patients with type 1 diabetes, implying thymic rearrangement abnormalities. Because the HLA sub-analyses included only small numbers of individuals, any influence of HLA type on TCRB rearrangement was left unresolved. Naive, central memory and regulatory TCRB repertoires appeared more similar among patients than among healthy donors. Type 1 diabetes patients showed a moderate but significant shortening of TCRB CDR3 length in all four CD4+ subsets. PCR may preferentially amplify shorter templates, but because patient and control samples were amplified and corrected together, any resulting skew would affect both groups equally.

The entire amount of isolated RNA was reverse transcribed using the High Capacity cDNA Reverse Transcription Kit, so the sequenced TCRB transcripts were expressed ones. Naive, central memory and regulatory T cell samples underwent deep immunoSEQ sequencing, averaging approximately 3.5 million total reads per sample. Sorted cells were lysed in RLT buffer and RNA was extracted with DNase-treated RNeasy Micro or Mini kits, depending on cell number. To prevent cross-contamination, each cell subset was processed individually, whereas patient and healthy donor samples were processed jointly. TCRB sequences were amplified from cDNA with the immunoSEQ multiplex PCR, producing 87-bp fragments spanning the CDR3 region. Sequencing of the amplicons was performed on the Illumina HiSeq platform. On the study's bioinformatics: Synthetic template baselines were used to correct PCR bias computationally, reads within Hamming distance 2 were collapsed together, and singletons that could not be merged were discarded. Reads were aligned against IMGT so that V, D and J genes, CDR3 length and insertions or deletions at six rearrangement sites could be assigned. Within each subset, clonotype counts were normalized to sorted cell number, and only after that were true diversity and Gini coefficients computed with the tcR R package. The overlap coefficient, calculated on TCRB nucleotide sequences, was used to measure repertoire sharing. Out-of-frame TCRB sequences from naive cells were analyzed as a proxy for the pre-selection repertoire. Not all clones reach the TCRdb copy of this immuneACCESS table, which keeps in-frame sequences only. Checked studies attribute under half of the gap to unresolved V genes and leave the rest unexplained. V and J calls and clone size follow that table, whereas D and trimming were derived from the DNA. Here the sample has under 400,000 clones; around 12% occur a single time. The ten largest clones represent 0.017% of the sample.

As concerns this clone: Its antigen has not been determined. No qualities accompany the bases; no much larger clone lies one base away.

V is reduced by 2 bases and J by 5 bases, leaving a spacing of 9 bases between them. There are 13 amino acids in the CDR3, from cysteine to phenylalanine inclusive. Kept here is only the CDR3 DNA, which spans 39 bases and is read in frame from base 1. According to the germline V gene, CDR1 reads SGHTA and CDR2 reads FQGNSA. Each donor gave one peripheral blood draw, averaging approximately 110 mL, which was collected into heparinised tubes. Using a panel that included CD45RO, CCR7, CD25, CD127, CD95 and CD27, naive, central memory, regulatory and stem cell-like memory CD4+ T cells were sorted on a BD FACSAria II. All sorted populations exceeded 95% purity. PBMCs were isolated right away by Lymphoprep density gradient centrifugation and were stained directly, without culture. To minimize batch effects, samples were stained and sorted in pairs, one healthy donor with one patient per experiment.

This clonotype was sampled from a man between 18 and 29 years old in good health. Recombination linked TRBV7-2 to TRBJ1-2; the D gene assignment is ambiguous. The material sequenced was naive CD4+ T cells from blood. The intended sense of this specimen's cell subset or site label: true naive CD4+ T cells. The DNA sequence reads TGTGCCAGCAGCTTAACAGAGATATATGGCTACACCTTC. Its product reads: CASSLTEIYGYTF.